This TCR beta chain was found in a study of blood T cell repertoires in COVID-19. Whole-study context: Acute-phase and convalescent COVID-19 samples originated in the United States, Italy and Spain. In each case, the material was cDNA or gDNA derived from T cells, B-cell-depleted T cells, or PBMCs.

In the authors' workflow: Cell counts per sample came from amplifying reference gene primers. Only in-frame clones appear in the TCRdb table, and some are missing; sequencing was by immunoSEQ multiplex PCR. The V and J calls and clone size were taken over from that table, and D and trimming were inferred from the DNA. The sample includes some 110,000 clones, just under 85% of them seen just once. The germline gives CDR1 SGHKS, CDR2 YYEKEE (reference sequence). Trimming removed 1 base at V and 2 bases at J, with 12 bases between. The CDR3 runs 15 residues. Specimen: peripheral blood. The receptor was derived from a woman at least 80 years old with active or convalescent COVID-19. This sequence joins TRBV5-5 and TRBJ1-1; no reliable D call. The DNA of the CDR3 is TGTGCCAGCAGCTTGATCCTTTTTCTAAACACTGAAGCTTTCTTT. Translated, it gives CASSLILFLNTEAFF. The full variable domain, with the rest looked up from reference TRBV5-5 and TRBJ1-1, is DAGVTQSPTHLIKTRGQQVTLRCSPISGHKSVSWYQQVLGQGPQFIFQYYEKEERGRGNFPDRFSARQFPNYSSELNVNALLLGDSALYLCASSLILFLNTEAFFGQGTRLTVV.